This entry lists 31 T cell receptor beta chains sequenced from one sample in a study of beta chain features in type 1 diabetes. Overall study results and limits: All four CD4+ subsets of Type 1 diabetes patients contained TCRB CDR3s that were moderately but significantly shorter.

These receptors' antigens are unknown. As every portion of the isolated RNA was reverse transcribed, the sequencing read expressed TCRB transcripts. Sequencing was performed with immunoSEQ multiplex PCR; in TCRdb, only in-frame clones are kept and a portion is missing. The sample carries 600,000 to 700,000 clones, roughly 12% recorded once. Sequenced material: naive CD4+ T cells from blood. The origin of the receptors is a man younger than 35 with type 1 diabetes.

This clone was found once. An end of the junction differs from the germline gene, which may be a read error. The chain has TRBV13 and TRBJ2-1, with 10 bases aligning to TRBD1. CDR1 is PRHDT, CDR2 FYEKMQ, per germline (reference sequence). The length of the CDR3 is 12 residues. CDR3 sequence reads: CASSLRTGGLLF. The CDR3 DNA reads TGTGCCAGCAGCTTAAGGACAGGGGGACTCCTCTTC.

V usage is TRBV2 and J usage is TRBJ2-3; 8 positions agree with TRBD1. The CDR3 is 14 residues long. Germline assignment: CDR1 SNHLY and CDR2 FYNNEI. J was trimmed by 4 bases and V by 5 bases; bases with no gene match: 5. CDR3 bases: TGTGCCAGCAGTACGGACAGGGTCGCAGATACGCAGTATTTT. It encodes CASSTDRVADTQYF. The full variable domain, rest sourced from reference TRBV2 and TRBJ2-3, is EPEVTQTPSHQVTQMGQEVILRCVPISNHLYFYWYRQILGQKVEFLVSFYNNEISEKSEIFDDQFSVERPDGSNFTLKIRSTKLEDSAMYFCASSTDRVADTQYFGPGTRLTVL.

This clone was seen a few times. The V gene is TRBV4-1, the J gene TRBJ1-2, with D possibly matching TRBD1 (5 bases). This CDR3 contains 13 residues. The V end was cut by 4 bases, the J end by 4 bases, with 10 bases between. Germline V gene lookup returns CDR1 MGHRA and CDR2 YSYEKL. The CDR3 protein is CASSRGRSYGYTF. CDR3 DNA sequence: TGCGCCAGCAGCCGGGGACGGTCCTATGGCTACACCTTC.

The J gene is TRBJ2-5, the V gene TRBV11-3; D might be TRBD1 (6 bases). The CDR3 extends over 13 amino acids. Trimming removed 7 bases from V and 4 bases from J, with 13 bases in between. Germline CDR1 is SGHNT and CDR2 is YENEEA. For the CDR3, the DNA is TGTGCCAGCAAAGCACAGGGAGCAGAGACCCAGTACTTC. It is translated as CASKAQGAETQYF.

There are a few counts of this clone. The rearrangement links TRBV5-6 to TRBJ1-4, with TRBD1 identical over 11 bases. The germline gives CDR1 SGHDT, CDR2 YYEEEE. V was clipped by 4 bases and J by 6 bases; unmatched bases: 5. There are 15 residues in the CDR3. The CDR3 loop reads CASSTAGQGDEKLFF. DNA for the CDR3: TGTGCCAGCAGCACGGCGGGACAGGGGGATGAAAAACTGTTTTTT.

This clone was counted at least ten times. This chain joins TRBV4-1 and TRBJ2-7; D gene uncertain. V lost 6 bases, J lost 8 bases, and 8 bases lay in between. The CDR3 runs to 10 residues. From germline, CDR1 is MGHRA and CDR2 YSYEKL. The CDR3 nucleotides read TGCGCCAGCAGTGGGGATAAGCAGTACTTC. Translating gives CASSGDKQYF.

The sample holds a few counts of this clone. This CDR3 reads CSVRDTASYEQYF. As DNA, the CDR3 is TGCAGCGTCCGGGACACCGCCTCCTACGAGCAGTACTTC. J is TRBJ2-7 and V is TRBV29-1; D may be TRBD1 (6 bases). The V gene's germline CDR1 is SQVTM and CDR2 ANQGSEA. CDR3 length: 13 residues. Trimming took 6 bases from V and 0 from J, leaving 12 bases between them.

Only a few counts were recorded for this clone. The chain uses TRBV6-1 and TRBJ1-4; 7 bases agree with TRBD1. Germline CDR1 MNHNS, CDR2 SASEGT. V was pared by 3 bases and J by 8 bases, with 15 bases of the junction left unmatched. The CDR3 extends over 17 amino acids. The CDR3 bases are TGTGCCAGCAGTGATTCGACAGGGAAGAGCGGAGGAGAAAAACTGTTTTTT. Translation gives CASSDSTGKSGGEKLFF.

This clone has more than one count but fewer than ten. DNA for the CDR3: TGCGCCAGCAGTGAGTGGAGCCTGTTGCAGGATACGCAGTATTTT. This sequence encodes CASSEWSLLQDTQYF. V gene TRBV10-2 combines with J gene TRBJ2-3, with D hard to call. Between the trimmed V and J ends, which lost 1 base and 6 bases, there was a span of 14 bases. The CDR3 is made up of 15 amino acids. The germline CDR1 and CDR2 sequences are WSHSY and SAAADI.

The CDR3 DNA reads TGTGCCAGCAGCTTAGTTGGCAGGAAGATGAACACTGAAGCTTTCTTT. It is translated as CASSLVGRKMNTEAFF. The genes are TRBV7-9 and TRBJ1-1; D is unclear. CDR3 size: 16 residues. Germline assignment: CDR1 SEHNR and CDR2 FQNEAQ (reference sequence). V shed 1 base and J shed 0 bases, with 12 bases lying between them.

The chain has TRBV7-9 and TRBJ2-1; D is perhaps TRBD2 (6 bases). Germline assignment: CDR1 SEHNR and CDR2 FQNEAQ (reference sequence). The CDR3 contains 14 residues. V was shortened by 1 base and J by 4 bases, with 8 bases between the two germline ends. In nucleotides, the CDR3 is TGTGCCAGCAGCTTAGACGGGGGTTACAATGAGCAGTTCTTC. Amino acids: CASSLDGGYNEQFF.

Here the CDR3 DNA reads TGTGCCAGCAGAGTCGGACTAGCCGATACGCAGTATTTT. This codes for CASRVGLADTQYF. J is TRBJ2-3 and V is TRBV2; 8 nucleotides line up with TRBD2. Losses at the gene ends were 6 bases for V and 6 bases for J; bases not matched to a gene: 5. Germline CDR1 SNHLY, CDR2 FYNNEI. The CDR3 is made up of 13 amino acids. Complete variable domain (other parts from reference TRBV2 and TRBJ2-3): EPEVTQTPSHQVTQMGQEVILRCVPISNHLYFYWYRQILGQKVEFLVSFYNNEISEKSEIFDDQFSVERPDGSNFTLKIRSTKLEDSAMYFCASRVGLADTQYFGPGTRLTVL.

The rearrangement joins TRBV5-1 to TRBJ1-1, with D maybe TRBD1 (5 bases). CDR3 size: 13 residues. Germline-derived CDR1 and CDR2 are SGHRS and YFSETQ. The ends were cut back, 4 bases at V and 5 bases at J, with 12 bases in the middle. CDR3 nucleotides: TGCGCCAGCAGCCCTGGGGCGCGAACTGAAGCTTTCTTT. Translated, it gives CASSPGARTEAFF.

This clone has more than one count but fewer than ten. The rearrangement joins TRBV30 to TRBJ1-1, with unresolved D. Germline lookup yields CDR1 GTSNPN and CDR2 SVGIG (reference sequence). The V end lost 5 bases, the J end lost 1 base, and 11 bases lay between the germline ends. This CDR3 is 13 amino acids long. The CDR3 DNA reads TGTGCCTGGCGACTAACGGGGAACACTGAAGCTTTCTTT. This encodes CAWRLTGNTEAFF.

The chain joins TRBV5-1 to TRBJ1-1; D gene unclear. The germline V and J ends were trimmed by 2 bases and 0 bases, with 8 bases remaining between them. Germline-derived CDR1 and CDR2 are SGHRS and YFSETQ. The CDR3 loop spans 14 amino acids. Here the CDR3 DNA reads TGCGCCAGCAGCTTAAGCCGGTTGAACACTGAAGCTTTCTTT. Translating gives CASSLSRLNTEAFF.

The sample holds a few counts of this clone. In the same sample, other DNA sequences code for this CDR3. Here the CDR3 reads CAWSVTGYEQYF. The CDR3 DNA is TGTGCCTGGAGTGTGACAGGGTACGAGCAGTACTTC. The gene calls are TRBV30 and TRBJ2-7; TRBD1 aligns across 7 bases. The CDR3 loop spans 12 amino acids. V shed 0 bases and J 4 bases; nucleotides not matched to a gene: 0. The germline V gene has CDR1 GTSNPN and CDR2 SVGIG (reference sequence).

This CDR3 reads CASSWGAGGTQYF. For the CDR3, the DNA is TGTGCCAGCTCATGGGGGGCTGGAGGTACGCAGTATTTT. The J gene is TRBJ2-3, the V gene TRBV18; D may be TRBD1 or TRBD2 (6 bases each). CDR3 length equals 13 residues. The germline V gene has CDR1 KGHSH and CDR2 LQKENI. The V end was cut by 5 bases, the J end by 8 bases, with 14 bases between.

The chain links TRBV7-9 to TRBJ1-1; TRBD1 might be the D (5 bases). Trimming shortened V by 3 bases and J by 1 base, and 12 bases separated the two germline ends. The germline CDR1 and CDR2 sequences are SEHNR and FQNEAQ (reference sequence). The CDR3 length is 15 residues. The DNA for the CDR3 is TGTGCCAGCAGCTTTGCGGGGGTAAGGAACACTGAAGCTTTCTTT. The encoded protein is CASSFAGVRNTEAFF.

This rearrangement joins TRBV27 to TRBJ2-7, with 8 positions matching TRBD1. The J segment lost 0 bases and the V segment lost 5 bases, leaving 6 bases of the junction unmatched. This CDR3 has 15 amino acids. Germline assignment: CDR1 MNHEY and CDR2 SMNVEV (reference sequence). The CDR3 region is CASSANRGVSYEQYF. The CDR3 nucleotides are TGTGCCAGCAGTGCCAACAGGGGGGTCTCCTACGAGCAGTACTTC.

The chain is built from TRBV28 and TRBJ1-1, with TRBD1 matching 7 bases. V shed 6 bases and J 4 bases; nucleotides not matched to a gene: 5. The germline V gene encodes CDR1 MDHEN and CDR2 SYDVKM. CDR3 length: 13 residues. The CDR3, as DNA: TGTGCCAGCAGCTTGACAGGGCCCACTGAAGCTTTCTTT. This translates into CASSLTGPTEAFF.

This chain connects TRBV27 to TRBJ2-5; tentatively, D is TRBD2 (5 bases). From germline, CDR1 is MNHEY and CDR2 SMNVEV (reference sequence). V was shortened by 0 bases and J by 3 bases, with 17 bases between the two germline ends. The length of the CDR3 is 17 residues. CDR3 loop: CASSLSNRRLTKETQYF. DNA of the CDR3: TGTGCCAGCAGTTTATCTAACCGGAGGTTAACTAAAGAGACCCAGTACTTC.

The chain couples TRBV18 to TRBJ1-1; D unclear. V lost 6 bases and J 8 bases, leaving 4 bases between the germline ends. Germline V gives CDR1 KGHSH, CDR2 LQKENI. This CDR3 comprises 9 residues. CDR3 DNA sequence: TGTGCCAGCTCCGACGAAGCTTTCTTT. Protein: CASSDEAFF.

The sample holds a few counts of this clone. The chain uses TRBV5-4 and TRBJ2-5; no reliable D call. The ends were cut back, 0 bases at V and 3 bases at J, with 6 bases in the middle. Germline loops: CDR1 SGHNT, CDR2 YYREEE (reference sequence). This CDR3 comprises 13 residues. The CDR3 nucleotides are TGTGCCAGCAGCTTGGGGCCCAAAGAGACCCAGTACTTC. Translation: CASSLGPKETQYF.

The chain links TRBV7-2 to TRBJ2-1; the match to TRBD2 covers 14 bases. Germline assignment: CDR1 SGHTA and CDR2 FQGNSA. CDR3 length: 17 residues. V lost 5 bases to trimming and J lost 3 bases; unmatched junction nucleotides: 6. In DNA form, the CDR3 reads TGTGCCAGCAGCCCTATCGGGACTAGCGGGGGCTACAATGAGCAGTTCTTC. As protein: CASSPIGTSGGYNEQFF.

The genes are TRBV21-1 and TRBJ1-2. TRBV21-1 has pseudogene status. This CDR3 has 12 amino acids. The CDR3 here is CASSNEVYGYTF. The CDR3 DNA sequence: TGTGCCAGCAGCAATGAGGTCTATGGCTACACCTTC.

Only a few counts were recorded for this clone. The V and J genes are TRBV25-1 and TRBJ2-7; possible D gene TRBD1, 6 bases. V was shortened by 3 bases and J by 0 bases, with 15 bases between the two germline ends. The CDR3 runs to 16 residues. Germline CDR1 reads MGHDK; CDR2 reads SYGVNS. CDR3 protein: CASSDLDSSSSYEQYF. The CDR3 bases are TGTGCCAGCAGTGACCTGGACAGTTCTAGCTCCTACGAGCAGTACTTC.

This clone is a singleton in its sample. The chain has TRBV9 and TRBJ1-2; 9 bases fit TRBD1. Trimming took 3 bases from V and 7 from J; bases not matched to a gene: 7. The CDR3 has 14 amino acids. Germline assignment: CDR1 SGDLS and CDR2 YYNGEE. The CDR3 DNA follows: TGTGCCAGCAGCGGGCTACAGGGGGCGGGTGGCTACACCTTC. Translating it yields CASSGLQGAGGYTF.

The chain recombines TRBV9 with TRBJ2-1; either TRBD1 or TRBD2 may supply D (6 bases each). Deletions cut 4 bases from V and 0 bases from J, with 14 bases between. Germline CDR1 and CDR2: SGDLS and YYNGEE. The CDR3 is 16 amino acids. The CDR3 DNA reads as TGTGCCAGCAGCCTTAGGGGGGACTCCTCCTACAATGAGCAGTTCTTC. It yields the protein CASSLRGDSSYNEQFF.

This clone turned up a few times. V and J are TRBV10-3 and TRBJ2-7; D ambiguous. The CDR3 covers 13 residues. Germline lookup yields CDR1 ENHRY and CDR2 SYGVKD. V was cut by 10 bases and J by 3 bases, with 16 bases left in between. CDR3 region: CATGTHPNYEQYF. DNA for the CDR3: TGTGCCACCGGTACCCATCCCAACTACGAGCAGTACTTC.

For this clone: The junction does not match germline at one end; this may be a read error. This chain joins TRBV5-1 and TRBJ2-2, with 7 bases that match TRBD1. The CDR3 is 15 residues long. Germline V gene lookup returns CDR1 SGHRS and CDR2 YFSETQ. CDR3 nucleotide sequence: TGCGCCAGCAGCTTGGGACAGGGTAACATCGGGGAGCTGTTTTTT. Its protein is CASSLGQGNIGELFF.

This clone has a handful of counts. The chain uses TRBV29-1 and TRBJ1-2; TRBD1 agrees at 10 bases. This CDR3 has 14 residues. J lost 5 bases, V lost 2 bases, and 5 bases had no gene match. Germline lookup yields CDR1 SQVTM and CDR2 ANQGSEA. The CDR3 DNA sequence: TGCAGCGTTGAACGGGACAGGGGTTCGTATGGCTACACCTTC. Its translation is CSVERDRGSYGYTF.